The following is a T cell receptor beta chain sequence with its context. Antigen unknown. The sample originates from a study of neoadjuvant anti-PD-1 for oral cavity cancer. Study at large: Around day 43, patients without progression received a fourth nivolumab dose before surgery.

This table comes from immunoSEQ multiplex PCR, and its TCRdb copy is limited to in-frame clones, with some not included. The table has 65,000 to 70,000 clones, roughly nine tenths seen once; the top ten hold more than 2.5%. This sample's time point: after neoadjuvant nivolumab, at surgical resection. General observations from the study: TCR analyses covered only three patients per response group. After neoadjuvant nivolumab, PBMC T cell clonality was significantly higher in non-responders than responders. Pretreatment Treg/Th17 ratio correlated inversely with post-treatment tumor clonality.

V lost 1 base and J lost 1; bases outside the gene matches: 7. The CDR3 has 16 amino acids. CDR1 is SGHNT and CDR2 is YYREEE in the germline V gene (reference sequence). Specimen: PBMCs, collected after nivolumab (anti-PD-1) treatment. The source is a person aged 35-80 years with oral cavity squamous cell carcinoma. V usage is TRBV5-4 and J usage is TRBJ2-5, with 7 nucleotides matching TRBD2. The CDR3: CASSLYSASGQETQYF. DNA of the CDR3: TGTGCCAGCAGCTTGTATTCGGCTAGCGGCCAAGAGACCCAGTACTTC.